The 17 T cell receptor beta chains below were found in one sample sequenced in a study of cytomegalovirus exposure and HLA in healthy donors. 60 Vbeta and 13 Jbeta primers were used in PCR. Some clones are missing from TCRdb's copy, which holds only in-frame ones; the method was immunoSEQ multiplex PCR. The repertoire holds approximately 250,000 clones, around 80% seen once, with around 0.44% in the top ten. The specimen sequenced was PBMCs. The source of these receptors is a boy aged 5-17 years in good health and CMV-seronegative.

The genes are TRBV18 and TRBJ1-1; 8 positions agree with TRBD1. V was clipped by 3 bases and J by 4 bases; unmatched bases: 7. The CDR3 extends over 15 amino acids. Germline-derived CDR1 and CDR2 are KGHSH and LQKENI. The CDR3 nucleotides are TGTGCCAGCTCACCGCCTACAGACAGGGGCACTGAAGCTTTCTTT. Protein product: CASSPPTDRGTEAFF.

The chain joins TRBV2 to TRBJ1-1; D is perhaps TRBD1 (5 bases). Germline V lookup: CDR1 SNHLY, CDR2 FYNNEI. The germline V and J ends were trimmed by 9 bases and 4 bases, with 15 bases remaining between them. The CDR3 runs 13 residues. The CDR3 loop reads CASPGGFGTEAFF. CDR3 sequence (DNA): TGTGCCAGTCCCGGGGGATTTGGCACTGAAGCTTTCTTT.

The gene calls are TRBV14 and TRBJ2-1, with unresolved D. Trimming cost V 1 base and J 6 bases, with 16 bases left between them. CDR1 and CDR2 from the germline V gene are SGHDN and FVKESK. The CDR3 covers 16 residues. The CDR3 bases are TGTGCCAGCAGCCAAGGTGGGCAGAATCGGCGCAATGAGCAGTTCTTC. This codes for CASSQGGQNRRNEQFF. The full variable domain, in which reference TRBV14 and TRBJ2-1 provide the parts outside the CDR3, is EAGVTQFPSHSVIEKGQTVTLRCDPISGHDNLYWYRRVMGKEIKFLLHFVKESKQDESGMPNNRFLAERTGGTYSTLKVQPAELEDSGVYFCASSQGGQNRRNEQFFGPGTRLTVL.

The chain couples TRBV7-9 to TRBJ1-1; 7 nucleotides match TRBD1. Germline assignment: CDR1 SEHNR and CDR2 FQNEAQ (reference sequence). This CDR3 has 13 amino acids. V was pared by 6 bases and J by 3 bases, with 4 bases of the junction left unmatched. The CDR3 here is CASRPDRDTEAFF. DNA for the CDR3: TGTGCCAGCAGGCCTGACAGGGACACTGAAGCTTTCTTT.

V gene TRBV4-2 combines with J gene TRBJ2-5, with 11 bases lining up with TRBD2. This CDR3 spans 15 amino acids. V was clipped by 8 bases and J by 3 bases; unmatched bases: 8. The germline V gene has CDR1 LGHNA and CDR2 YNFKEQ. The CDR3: CASGTRGLAEETQYF. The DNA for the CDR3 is TGTGCCAGCGGGACACGGGGACTAGCGGAAGAGACCCAGTACTTC.

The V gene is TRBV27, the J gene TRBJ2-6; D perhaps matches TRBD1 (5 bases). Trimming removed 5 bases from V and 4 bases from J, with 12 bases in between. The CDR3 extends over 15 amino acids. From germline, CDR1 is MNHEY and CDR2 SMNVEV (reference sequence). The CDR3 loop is CASSPRGTGANVLTF. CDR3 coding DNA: TGTGCCAGCAGTCCTAGGGGTACCGGGGCCAACGTCCTGACTTTC. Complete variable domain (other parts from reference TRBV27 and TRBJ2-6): EAQVTQNPRYLITVTGKKLTVTCSQNMNHEYMSWYRQDPGLGLRQIYYSMNVEVTDKGDVPEGYKVSRKEKRNFPLILESPSPNQTSLYFCASSPRGTGANVLTFGAGSRLTVL.

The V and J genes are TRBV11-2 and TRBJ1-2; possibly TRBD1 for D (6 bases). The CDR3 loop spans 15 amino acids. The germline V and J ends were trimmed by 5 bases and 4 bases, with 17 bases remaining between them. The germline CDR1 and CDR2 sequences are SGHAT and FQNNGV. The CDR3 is CASSRPGELGYGYTF. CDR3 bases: TGTGCCAGCAGCCGCCCAGGGGAATTGGGCTATGGCTACACCTTC. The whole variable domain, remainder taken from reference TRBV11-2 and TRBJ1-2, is EAGVAQSPRYKIIEKRQSVAFWCNPISGHATLYWYQQILGQGPKLLIQFQNNGVVDDSQLPKDRFSAERLKGVDSTLKIQPAKLEDSAVYLCASSRPGELGYGYTFGSGTRLTVV.

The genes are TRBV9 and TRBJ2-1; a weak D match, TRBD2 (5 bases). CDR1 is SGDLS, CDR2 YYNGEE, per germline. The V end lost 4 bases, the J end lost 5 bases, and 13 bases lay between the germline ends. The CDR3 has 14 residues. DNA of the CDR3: TGTGCCAGCAGCCCTCGGACTCGCGACAATGAGCAGTTCTTC. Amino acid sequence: CASSPRTRDNEQFF.

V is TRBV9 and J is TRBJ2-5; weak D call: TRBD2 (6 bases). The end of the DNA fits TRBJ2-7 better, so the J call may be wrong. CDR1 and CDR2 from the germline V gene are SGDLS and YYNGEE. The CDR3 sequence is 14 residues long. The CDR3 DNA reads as TGTGCCAGCAGCGTAGGGGTAGCGGACTACGAGCAGTACTTC. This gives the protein CASSVGVADYEQYF.

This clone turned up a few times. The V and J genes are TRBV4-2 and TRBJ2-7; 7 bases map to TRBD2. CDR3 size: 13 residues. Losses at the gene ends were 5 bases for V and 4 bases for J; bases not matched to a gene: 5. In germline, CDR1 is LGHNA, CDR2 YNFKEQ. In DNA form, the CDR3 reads TGTGCCAGCAGCACGGGGGGTATTTACGAGCAGTACTTC. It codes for CASSTGGIYEQYF.

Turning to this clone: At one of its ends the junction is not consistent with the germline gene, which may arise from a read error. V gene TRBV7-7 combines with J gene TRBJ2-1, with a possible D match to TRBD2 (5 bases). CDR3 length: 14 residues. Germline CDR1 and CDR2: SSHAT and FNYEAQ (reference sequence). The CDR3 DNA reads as TGTGCTAGCAGCCCTAATACTAGATACAATGAGCAGTTCTTC. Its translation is CASSPNTRYNEQFF.

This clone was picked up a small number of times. CDR3 bases: TGTGCCAGCAGCTTAGCTGGGGACAGCGCCAATGAGCAGTTCTTC. It translates to CASSLAGDSANEQFF. This chain joins TRBV7-9 and TRBJ2-1; 7 bases line up with TRBD1. The CDR3 contains 15 residues. CDR1 SEHNR and CDR2 FQNEAQ come from the germline V gene (reference sequence). The V gene end was trimmed by 0 bases and the J gene end by 6 bases; junction bases not matched to a gene: 5.

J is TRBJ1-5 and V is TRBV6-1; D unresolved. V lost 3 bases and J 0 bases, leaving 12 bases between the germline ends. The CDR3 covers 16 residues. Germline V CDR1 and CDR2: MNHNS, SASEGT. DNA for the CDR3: TGTGCCAGCAGTGACTTTTTGGCCGTTAGCAATCAGCCCCAGCATTTT. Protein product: CASSDFLAVSNQPQHF.

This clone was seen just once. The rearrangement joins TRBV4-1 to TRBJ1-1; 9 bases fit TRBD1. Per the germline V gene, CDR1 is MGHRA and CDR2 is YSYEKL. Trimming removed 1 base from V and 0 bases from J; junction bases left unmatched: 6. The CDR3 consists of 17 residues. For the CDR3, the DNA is TGCGCCAGCAGCCAAGTCGGGACAGGGAGTCTGAACACTGAAGCTTTCTTT. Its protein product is CASSQVGTGSLNTEAFF.

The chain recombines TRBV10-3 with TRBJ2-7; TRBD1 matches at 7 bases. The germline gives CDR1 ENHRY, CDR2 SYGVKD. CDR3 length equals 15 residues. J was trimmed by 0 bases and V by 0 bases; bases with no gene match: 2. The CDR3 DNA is TGTGCCATCAGTGAGTCAAAGGGGGCCTCCTACGAGCAGTACTTC. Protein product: CAISESKGASYEQYF.

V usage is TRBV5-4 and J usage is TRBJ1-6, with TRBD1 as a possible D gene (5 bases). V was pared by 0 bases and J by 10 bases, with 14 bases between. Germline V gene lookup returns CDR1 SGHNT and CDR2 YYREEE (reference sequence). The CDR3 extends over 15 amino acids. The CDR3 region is CASSLDLGGRSPLHF. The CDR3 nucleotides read TGTGCCAGCAGCTTGGATCTCGGGGGTCGGTCACCCCTCCACTTT. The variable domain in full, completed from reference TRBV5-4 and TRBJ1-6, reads ETGVTQSPTHLIKTRGQQVTLRCSSQSGHNTVSWYQQALGQGPQFIFQYYREEENGRGNFPPRFSGLQFPNYSSELNVNALELDDSALYLCASSLDLGGRSPLHFGNGTRLTVT.

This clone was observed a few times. This CDR3 is CASSYQSGSSYNEQFF. CDR3 in DNA: TGTGCCAGCAGCTACCAAAGCGGGAGCTCCTACAATGAGCAGTTCTTC. V usage is TRBV7-2 and J usage is TRBJ2-1; 8 bases agree with TRBD2. The CDR3 spans 16 residues. The germline V gene has CDR1 SGHTA and CDR2 FQGNSA. The V segment lost 4 bases and the J segment 0 bases; nucleotides outside the gene matches: 5.